These 10 T cell receptor beta chains came from one sample sequenced in a study of cytomegalovirus exposure and HLA in healthy donors. PCR employed 60 Vbeta and 13 Jbeta primers. The protocol was immunoSEQ multiplex PCR, while the TCRdb copy is restricted to in-frame clones and leaves out a portion. The data hold more than 130,000 clones, with 73% observed a single time. The sequenced material came from PBMCs. These receptors all stem from a human donor in good health.

This CDR3 is CASSPDRVPRQPQHF. In nucleotides, the CDR3 is TGTGCCAGCAGTCCTGACAGGGTCCCAAGACAGCCCCAGCATTTT. The chain employs TRBV28 and TRBJ1-5; the match to TRBD1 covers 7 bases. Germline CDR1 MDHEN, CDR2 SYDVKM. The CDR3 loop spans 15 amino acids. V trimming: 5 bases; J trimming: 7 bases; junction bases outside the gene matches: 11.

This clone turned up a few times. The chain uses TRBV4-1 and TRBJ2-5; D is undetermined. Per the germline V gene, CDR1 is MGHRA and CDR2 is YSYEKL. CDR3 length: 17 residues. Deletions cut 2 bases from V and 5 bases from J, with 21 bases between. CDR3 region: CASSQPPIPRRWETQYF. CDR3 DNA sequence: TGCGCCAGCAGCCAACCCCCCATCCCCCGGCGGTGGGAGACCCAGTACTTC.

V usage is TRBV15 and J usage is TRBJ2-6; TRBD1 might be the D (6 bases). V gave up 3 bases and J gave up 0 bases, with 9 bases separating them. There are 16 residues in the CDR3. From germline, CDR1 is LNHNV and CDR2 YYDKDF (reference sequence). The CDR3 region is CATSRDRISGANVLTF. In DNA, the CDR3 is TGTGCCACCAGCAGGGACAGAATCTCTGGGGCCAACGTCCTGACTTTC.

V is TRBV6-1 and J is TRBJ1-6, with D possibly matching TRBD1 (6 bases). The V gene lost 2 bases and the J gene lost 5 bases, with 16 bases spanning the gap. CDR1 and CDR2 from the germline V gene are MNHNS and SASEGT. There are 17 residues in the CDR3. DNA for the CDR3: TGTGCCAGCAGTGAACGGGGGGTAGGACAGAATAATTCACCCCTCCACTTT. Its protein is CASSERGVGQNNSPLHF.

V and J are TRBV5-4 and TRBJ2-7; D possibly corresponds to TRBD1 (6 bases). Germline values: CDR1 SGHNT, CDR2 YYREEE (reference sequence). This CDR3 region has 14 residues. Trimming took 4 bases from V and 0 from J, leaving 11 bases between them. CDR3 in amino acids: CASSNPTGSYEQYF. CDR3 in DNA: TGTGCCAGCAGCAACCCGACAGGCTCCTACGAGCAGTACTTC.

The V call is TRBV4-1, the J call TRBJ2-2; possibly TRBD1 for D (6 bases). Trimming shortened V by 2 bases and J by 0 bases, and 13 bases separated the two germline ends. Germline assignment: CDR1 MGHRA and CDR2 YSYEKL. The CDR3 is 17 amino acids. The CDR3 sequence: CASSQIGQTSNTGELFF. The CDR3 nucleotides are TGCGCCAGCAGCCAAATTGGACAGACTTCGAACACCGGGGAGCTGTTTTTT.

The chain joins TRBV7-9 to TRBJ1-1; 9 bases align to TRBD1. Trimming cost V 5 bases and J 5 bases; bases outside gene matches: 6. There are 14 residues in the CDR3. The V gene's germline CDR1 is SEHNR and CDR2 FQNEAQ (reference sequence). CDR3 DNA: TGTGCCAGCAGCCCTGGGACAGGGTGGACTGAAGCTTTCTTT. Its protein is CASSPGTGWTEAFF.

The V and J genes are TRBV28 and TRBJ1-2; a possible D gene is TRBD1 (5 bases). This CDR3 region has 12 residues. V was clipped by 3 bases and J by 7 bases, with 9 bases between them. Germline-derived CDR1 and CDR2 are MDHEN and SYDVKM. The CDR3 region is CASSFSGSGYTF. CDR3 nucleotide sequence: TGTGCCAGCAGTTTCTCAGGGTCTGGCTACACCTTC.

V and J are TRBV2 and TRBJ2-1, with TRBD2 matching 11 bases. The V and J ends lost 7 bases and 0 bases, in that order; junction bases with no gene match: 5. Germline lookup yields CDR1 SNHLY and CDR2 FYNNEI. The CDR3 extends over 16 amino acids. The CDR3 loop is CASTRGLAASYNEQFF. CDR3 DNA sequence: TGTGCCAGCACCCGGGGACTAGCGGCCTCCTACAATGAGCAGTTCTTC.

V and J are TRBV7-8 and TRBJ2-7; D might be TRBD1 (6 bases). The CDR3 consists of 13 residues. Germline CDR1 and CDR2: SGHVS and FQNEAQ. V lost 0 bases, J lost 6 bases, and 9 bases lay in between. The CDR3 here is CASSLAGAGEQYF. The CDR3 DNA is TGTGCCAGCAGCTTAGCGGGGGCGGGCGAGCAGTACTTC.